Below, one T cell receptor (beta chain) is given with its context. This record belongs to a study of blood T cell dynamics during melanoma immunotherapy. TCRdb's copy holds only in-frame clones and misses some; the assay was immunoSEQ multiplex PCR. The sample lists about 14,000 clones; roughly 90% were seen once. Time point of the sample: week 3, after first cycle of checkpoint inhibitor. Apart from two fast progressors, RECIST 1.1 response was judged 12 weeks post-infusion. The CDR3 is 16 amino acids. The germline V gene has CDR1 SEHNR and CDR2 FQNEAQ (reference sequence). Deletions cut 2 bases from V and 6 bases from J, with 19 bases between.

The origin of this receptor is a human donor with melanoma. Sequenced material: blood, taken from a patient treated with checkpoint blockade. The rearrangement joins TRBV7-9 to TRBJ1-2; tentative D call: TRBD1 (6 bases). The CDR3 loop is CASSLWVRAGTNGYTF. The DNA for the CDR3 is TGTGCCAGCAGCTTATGGGTCCGAGCAGGGACAAATGGCTACACCTTC.